These 20 T cell receptor beta chains share one sample of origin, sequenced in a study of T cell responses to AZD1222 COVID-19 vaccine. Repertoires were generated with immunoSEQ multiplex PCR, while TCRdb's copy carries only in-frame clones and drops some. The sample comprises approximately 140,000 clones, roughly 92% of which are singletons, and around 1.1% rests with the top ten. Sequenced here: peripheral blood, sampled 28 days after the second AZD1222 dose. The receptors shown here come from an adult who received the AZD1222 COVID-19 vaccine.

This clone has a single count. The chain joins TRBV5-6 to TRBJ1-2; D is possibly TRBD1 (5 bases). V was cut by 0 bases and J by 8 bases, with 11 bases left in between. Per germline, CDR1 SGHDT and CDR2 YYEEEE. The CDR3 runs 13 residues. In DNA, the CDR3 is TGTGCCAGCAGCTTGGTGGGAGGGGACGGCTACACCTTC. This gives the protein CASSLVGGDGYTF.

The chain employs TRBV7-2 and TRBJ2-4; 13 bases agree with TRBD2. There are 19 residues in the CDR3. J gave up 1 base and V 2 bases, and 8 bases lay outside the gene matches. CDR1 is SGHTA and CDR2 is FQGNSA in the germline V gene. CDR3 coding DNA: TGTGCCAGCAGCTTATGGACTAGCGGGAGAGAAATGGCCAAAAACATTCAGTACTTC. This sequence encodes CASSLWTSGREMAKNIQYF.

The chain carries TRBV7-7 and TRBJ2-7; the match to TRBD1 covers 8 bases. J was trimmed by 3 bases and V by 5 bases; bases with no gene match: 3. Per the germline V gene, CDR1 is SSHAT and CDR2 is FNYEAQ (reference sequence). The CDR3 loop spans 13 amino acids. CDR3 nucleotides: TGTGCCAGCAGCAACGGACAGGGCTACGAGCAGTACTTC. The encoded protein is CASSNGQGYEQYF.

The chain uses TRBV21-1 and TRBJ1-2. TRBV21-1 is tagged as a pseudogene. The length of the CDR3 is 14 residues. CDR3 in DNA: TGTGCAGCAGAGGACGGGGCGCCTAACTATGGCTACACCTTC. The encoded protein is CAAEDGAPNYGYTF.

The V and J genes are TRBV6-2 or TRBV6-3 and TRBJ2-5, with a possible D match to TRBD2 (5 bases). Trimming took 4 bases from V and 2 from J, leaving 14 bases between them. Germline CDR1 and CDR2: MNHEY and SVGEGT. The CDR3 spans 15 residues. The CDR3 loop reads CASSSQRSQQETQYF. DNA for the CDR3: TGTGCCAGCAGTTCCCAGCGGAGCCAACAAGAGACCCAGTACTTC.

J is TRBJ2-7 and V is TRBV18; D remains unclear. V lost 6 bases and J lost 6, with 15 bases in between. Germline CDR1 KGHSH, CDR2 LQKENI. This CDR3 has 13 residues. The DNA for the CDR3 is TGTGCCAGCTCCCAGTCATTCTCGGGCGAGCAGTACTTC. Translation: CASSQSFSGEQYF.

The CDR3 loop reads CASSPFTTGRTFYGYTF. The CDR3 region has the DNA TGTGCCAGCAGCCCATTTACCACGGGACGGACCTTCTATGGCTACACCTTC. The V gene is TRBV7-8, the J gene TRBJ1-2; TRBD1 might be the D (5 bases). CDR1 is SGHVS and CDR2 is FQNEAQ in the germline V gene. V lost 5 bases, J lost 4 bases, and 23 bases lay in between. This CDR3 contains 17 residues. Drawing the rest from reference TRBV7-8 and TRBJ1-2, the complete variable domain is GAGVSQSPRYKVAKRGQDVALRCDPISGHVSLFWYQQALGQGPEFLTYFQNEAQLDKSGLPSDRFFAERPEGSVSTLKIQRTQQEDSAVYLCASSPFTTGRTFYGYTFGSGTRLTVV.

The chain is built from TRBV14 and TRBJ1-6; D gene unclear. The V end was cut by 0 bases, the J end by 11 bases, with 14 bases between. Germline CDR1 reads SGHDN; CDR2 reads FVKESK. The CDR3 is 15 residues long. The CDR3 sequence is CASSQERTVGTPLHF. For the CDR3, the DNA is TGTGCCAGCAGCCAAGAGAGGACGGTTGGGACACCCCTCCACTTT.

This rearrangement joins TRBV27 to TRBJ1-5; D unclear. Germline V CDR1 and CDR2: MNHEY, SMNVEV (reference sequence). The ends were cut back, 8 bases at V and 7 bases at J, with 12 bases in the middle. The CDR3 totals 12 residues. CDR3: CASSMGSQPQHF. The CDR3 coding sequence is TGTGCCAGCTCCATGGGTAGCCAGCCCCAGCATTTT.

This chain links TRBV27 with TRBJ2-1; D unresolved. The CDR3 sequence is 12 residues long. V was pared by 5 bases and J by 4 bases, with 6 bases between. Germline V gene data show CDR1 as MNHEY and CDR2 as SMNVEV (reference sequence). CDR3 sequence: CASSNRYNEQFF. The DNA of the CDR3 is TGTGCCAGCAGTAATAGGTACAATGAGCAGTTCTTC.

CDR3 amino acids: CAISQNQGDTEAFF. CDR3 bases: TGTGCCATCAGCCAAAATCAGGGGGACACTGAAGCTTTCTTT. The genes are TRBV10-3 and TRBJ1-1; 7 bases match TRBD1. The V gene's germline CDR1 is ENHRY and CDR2 SYGVKD. The CDR3 loop spans 14 amino acids. V lost 6 bases and J lost 3; bases outside the gene matches: 7.

CDR3 in amino acids: CASSHSAAGGVYEFF. CDR3 in DNA: TGTGCCAGCAGCCACTCAGCGGCGGGAGGCGTTTACGAGTTCTTC. This chain connects TRBV14 to TRBJ2-1, with 8 bases aligning to TRBD2. J lost 14 bases, V lost 3 bases, and 15 bases had no gene match. Germline CDR1 reads SGHDN; CDR2 reads FVKESK. The CDR3 is made up of 15 amino acids.

The V and J genes are TRBV9 and TRBJ2-5, with a tentative D call TRBD1 (5 bases). The V and J ends lost 0 bases and 4 bases respectively, with 13 bases between them. The CDR3 sequence is 15 residues long. The germline gives CDR1 SGDLS, CDR2 YYNGEE. The CDR3 DNA reads as TGTGCCAGCAGCGTAGTTGACAGCATTCCAGAGACCCAGTACTTC. Its protein is CASSVVDSIPETQYF. Based on the CDR3 plus reference TRBV9 and TRBJ2-5, the full variable domain is DSGVTQTPKHLITATGQRVTLRCSPRSGDLSVYWYQQSLDQGLQFLIQYYNGEERAKGNILERFSAQQFPDLHSELNLSSLELGDSALYFCASSVVDSIPETQYFGPGTRLLVL.

The chain has TRBV3-1 (or the pseudogene TRBV3-2) and TRBJ1-1; D not certain. Trimming took off 0 bases at V and 6 bases at J, with 8 bases between the two ends. In germline, CDR1 is LGHDT, CDR2 YNNKEL (reference sequence). This CDR3 is built from 13 residues. The CDR3 reads CASSQEADAEAFF. CDR3 sequence (DNA): TGTGCCAGCAGCCAAGAAGCAGACGCTGAAGCTTTCTTT.

The chain couples TRBV11-1 to TRBJ2-7; D might be TRBD1 (5 bases). Trimming cost V 1 base and J 7 bases, with 17 bases left between them. CDR1 SGHAT and CDR2 FQDESV come from the germline V gene (reference sequence). The CDR3 covers 15 residues. The CDR3 is CASSLGQKAVREQYF. As DNA, the CDR3 is TGTGCCAGCAGCTTAGGACAGAAAGCAGTGAGGGAGCAGTACTTC.

J is TRBJ2-7 and V is TRBV7-9; tentative D call: TRBD1 (6 bases). Germline V gene data show CDR1 as SEHNR and CDR2 as FQNEAQ (reference sequence). The CDR3 is made up of 12 amino acids. The V and J ends lost 2 bases and 4 bases respectively, with 6 bases between them. The DNA for the CDR3 is TGTGCCAGCAGCTTACAGGGGTACGAGCAGTACTTC. Protein sequence: CASSLQGYEQYF. Full variable domain (missing parts from reference TRBV7-9 and TRBJ2-7): DTGVSQNPRHKITKRGQNVTFRCDPISEHNRLYWYRQTLGQGPEFLTYFQNEAQLEKSRLLSDRFSAERPKGSFSTLEIQRTEQGDSAMYLCASSLQGYEQYFGPGTRLTVT.

The rearrangement joins TRBV19 to TRBJ1-5, with unresolved D. Trimming left V 5 bases short and J 3 bases short, with 5 bases between. CDR3 length equals 12 residues. Germline lookup yields CDR1 LNHDA and CDR2 SQIVND (reference sequence). The CDR3 sequence is CASSSFNQPQHF. The DNA of the CDR3 is TGTGCCAGTAGTTCCTTCAATCAGCCCCAGCATTTT.

This chain's CDR3 is CASSLSRLNYGYTF. The CDR3 DNA is TGTGCCAGCAGTTTATCTCGGCTTAACTATGGCTACACCTTC. The chain joins TRBV28 to TRBJ1-2, with D unresolved. The CDR3 consists of 14 residues. V was cut by 1 base and J by 1 base, with 7 bases left in between. CDR1 and CDR2 (germline): MDHEN, SYDVKM.

V is TRBV6-1 and J is TRBJ1-6; unclear D gene. CDR1 and CDR2 (germline): MNHNS, SASEGT. The CDR3 sequence is 14 residues long. Trimming cost V 1 base and J 8 bases, with 9 bases left between them. DNA of the CDR3: TGTGCCAGCAGTGAAGTTCTGTTGGATTCACCCCTCCACTTT. Protein product: CASSEVLLDSPLHF.

The V gene is TRBV4-2, the J gene TRBJ1-3; D ambiguous. CDR3 size: 13 residues. CDR1 is LGHNA, CDR2 YNFKEQ, per germline. The V end lost 1 base, the J end lost 8 bases, and 9 bases lay between the germline ends. CDR3 sequence: CASSQGGRDTIYF. Written as DNA, the CDR3 is TGTGCCAGCAGCCAAGGAGGGCGGGACACCATATATTTT.